Presented here are 27 T cell receptor beta chains from one specimen sequenced in a study of neurological immune-mediated disorders. MiXCR, applied by TCRdb to the 5' RACE reads, yields one record per CDR3 protein. The data contain roughly 100,000 distinct CDR3 sequences, approximately 11% of them seen just once; the ten biggest clones take up approximately 3.3%. Stated time point: longitudinal time-point 3. Sequenced material: PBMCs. These receptors were taken from a female donor with HTLV-1-associated myelopathy (HAM/TSP).

This clonotype was picked up many times. V is TRBV7-2 and J is TRBJ1-5; maybe TRBD1 (5 bases). The CDR3 covers 13 residues. V was pared by 5 bases and J by 3 bases, with 8 bases between. In germline, CDR1 is SGHTA, CDR2 FQGNSA. This CDR3 is CASSQDTNQPQHF. As DNA, the CDR3 is TGTGCCAGCAGCCAGGACACCAATCAGCCCCAGCATTTT. The full variable domain, its missing parts supplied by reference TRBV7-2 and TRBJ1-5, is GAGVSQSPSNKVTEKGKDVELRCDPISGHTALYWYRQSLGQGLEFLIYFQGNSAPDKSGLPSDRFSAERTGGSVSTLTIQRTQQEDSAVYLCASSQDTNQPQHFGDGTRLSIL.

This clonotype was detected a few times. A much larger clone is a single base away; this may be a read error. This sequence joins TRBV6-5 and TRBJ2-1, with D possibly TRBD2 on 5 matching bases. V lost 4 bases, J lost 2 bases, and 12 bases lay in between. CDR1 is MNHEY, CDR2 SVGAGI, per germline. This CDR3 has 15 amino acids. The CDR3, as DNA: TGTGCCAGCAGTTTAGAGGGAGTCGCCTACAATGAGCAGTTCTTC. Translated: CASSLEGVAYNEQFF.

This clonotype was recorded at least ten times. V is TRBV28 and J is TRBJ1-1; D ambiguous. The CDR3 has 12 amino acids. V was pared by 6 bases and J by 2 bases, with 7 bases between. Looked up from germline, CDR1 is MDHEN and CDR2 is SYDVKM. CDR3 loop: CASREINTEAFF. CDR3 bases: TGTGCCAGCAGAGAGATAAACACTGAAGCTTTCTTT.

This clonotype was detected ten times or more. The chain uses TRBV6-4 and TRBJ2-2; D ambiguous. The germline V and J ends were trimmed by 5 bases and 1 base, with 11 bases remaining between them. Germline lookup yields CDR1 MRHNA and CDR2 SNTAGT. The CDR3 contains 15 residues. The CDR3 reads CASSIMSKNTGELFF. The CDR3 nucleotides are TGTGCCAGCAGTATCATGAGTAAGAACACCGGGGAGCTGTTTTTT.

This clonotype was seen more than once but under ten times. The chain employs TRBV6-1 and TRBJ1-1; D gene ambiguous. The germline V gene has CDR1 MNHNS and CDR2 SASEGT. The V end was cut by 2 bases, the J end by 7 bases, with 8 bases between. The CDR3 is 12 residues long. In nucleotides, the CDR3 is TGTGCCAGCAGTGAAAGGCCGTATGAAGCTTTCTTT. Its protein is CASSERPYEAFF.

This clonotype was seen at least ten times. The chain uses TRBV9 and TRBJ2-1; 8 bases fit TRBD2. V was clipped by 0 bases and J by 5 bases; unmatched bases: 4. The CDR3 runs to 15 residues. Germline V gene data show CDR1 as SGDLS and CDR2 as YYNGEE. The CDR3 sequence is CASSVAGGRNNEQFF. CDR3 sequence (DNA): TGTGCCAGCAGCGTAGCGGGGGGGCGAAACAATGAGCAGTTCTTC.

This clonotype occurred many times. V and J are TRBV4-3 and TRBJ2-1; 9 positions match TRBD2. The CDR3 is 16 residues long. The V and J ends lost 2 bases and 2 bases, in that order; junction bases with no gene match: 4. Germline V gives CDR1 LGHNA, CDR2 YSLEER. CDR3 protein: CASSQSPSGTYNEQFF. CDR3 bases: TGCGCCAGCAGCCAATCGCCTAGCGGGACCTACAATGAGCAGTTCTTC.

The CDR3 spells CASTGSGQGDPKNLMGPYEQYF. CDR3 bases: TGTGCCAGCACCGGCTCGGGACAGGGGGATCCGAAGAACCTAATGGGACCCTACGAGCAGTACTTC. The chain employs TRBV27 and TRBJ2-7; 11 bases are a match to TRBD1. There are 22 residues in the CDR3. V shed 7 bases, J shed 2 bases, and the junction held 28 bases outside the gene matches. The V gene's germline CDR1 is MNHEY and CDR2 SMNVEV (reference sequence).

The sample holds many counts of this clonotype. The J gene is TRBJ2-2, the V gene TRBV5-1; 8 positions agree with TRBD2. The V gene end was trimmed by 0 bases and the J gene end by 7 bases; junction bases not matched to a gene: 5. In germline, CDR1 is SGHRS, CDR2 YFSETQ. This CDR3 has 15 residues. Here the CDR3 reads CASSLVAGSGGELFF. In DNA form, the CDR3 reads TGCGCCAGCAGCTTGGTAGCGGGGTCCGGCGGGGAGCTGTTTTTT.

At least ten counts were recorded for this clonotype. V usage is TRBV20-1 and J usage is TRBJ1-2, with D hard to call. This CDR3 comprises 14 residues. V was shortened by 6 bases and J by 3 bases, with 17 bases between the two germline ends. The germline CDR1 and CDR2 sequences are DFQATT and SNEGSKA (reference sequence). The CDR3 DNA reads as TGCAGTGCCCCGAGGCGAGAACCTTACTATGGCTACACCTTC. Translated: CSAPRREPYYGYTF.

In this sample, this clonotype turned up a few times. The rearrangement joins TRBV11-2 to TRBJ2-2, with 9 bases fitting TRBD2. This CDR3 region has 18 residues. The germline V gene has CDR1 SGHAT and CDR2 FQNNGV. V lost 4 bases and J lost 5; bases outside the gene matches: 14. Here the CDR3 reads CASSSHPGSGGRTGELFF. The CDR3 DNA sequence: TGTGCCAGCAGCTCCCACCCTGGTAGCGGGGGAAGGACCGGGGAGCTGTTTTTT.

This clonotype has a count of ten or more. This chain connects TRBV6-5 to TRBJ1-3; D remains ambiguous. CDR1 is MNHEY and CDR2 is SVGAGI in the germline V gene. There are 14 residues in the CDR3. DNA of the CDR3: TGTGCGTCTGGGATGAGCCTCTCTGGAAACACCATATATTTT. It encodes CASGMSLSGNTIYF.

This chain links TRBV5-1 with TRBJ2-7, with TRBD2 identical over 7 bases. The ends lost 0 bases at V and 7 bases at J; junction bases unmatched: 7. The CDR3 runs to 14 residues. Germline-derived CDR1 and CDR2 are SGHRS and YFSETQ. DNA for the CDR3: TGCGCCAGCAGCTTGGGCGGGAGATTGGGAGAGCAGTACTTC. Its protein product is CASSLGGRLGEQYF.

This clonotype was recorded a few times. The CDR3 coding sequence is TGTGCCATCAGTTCCGGGACAGAATACGAGCAGTACTTC. The encoded protein is CAISSGTEYEQYF. The chain combines TRBV10-3 with TRBJ2-7, with 7 bases lining up with TRBD1. The J segment lost 4 bases and the V segment lost 5 bases, leaving 5 bases of the junction unmatched. Germline V gene lookup returns CDR1 ENHRY and CDR2 SYGVKD. This CDR3 comprises 13 residues.

This chain connects TRBV7-2 to TRBJ2-5; TRBD2 aligns across 11 bases. Germline CDR1 is SGHTA and CDR2 is FQGNSA. This CDR3 contains 17 residues. Trimming removed 1 base from V and 5 bases from J; junction bases left unmatched: 9. The CDR3 DNA is TGTGCCAGCAGCTTAGTAGCTAGCGGGGGGCCCGGGGAGACCCAGTACTTC. The encoded protein is CASSLVASGGPGETQYF.

Ten or more counts support this clonotype. CDR3 residues: CASSPGSNTGELFF. The CDR3 DNA follows: TGTGCCAGCTCACCAGGGTCGAACACCGGGGAGCTGTTTTTT. This sequence joins TRBV18 and TRBJ2-2; D uncertain. From germline, CDR1 is KGHSH and CDR2 LQKENI. This CDR3 is 14 amino acids long. V was clipped by 2 bases and J by 0 bases, with 4 bases between them.

This clonotype was seen at least ten times. This chain links TRBV20-1 with TRBJ2-3; the match to TRBD1 covers 8 bases. This CDR3 spans 14 amino acids. Germline V gene sequence: CDR1 DFQATT, CDR2 SNEGSKA (reference sequence). The V and J ends lost 3 bases and 2 bases, in that order; junction bases with no gene match: 4. In DNA form, the CDR3 reads TGCAGTGCTAGCGTCCAGGGGGCCACAGATACGCAGTATTTT. Translating it yields CSASVQGATDTQYF.

In this sample, this clonotype turned up many times. V usage is TRBV28 and J usage is TRBJ2-5; 7 bases are shared with TRBD2. Trimming cost V 8 bases and J 5 bases; bases outside gene matches: 8. CDR1 is MDHEN, CDR2 SYDVKM, per germline. CDR3 size: 13 residues. In DNA, the CDR3 is TGTGCCAGCCGACTAGCTGGGGACGAGACCCAGTACTTC. Protein product: CASRLAGDETQYF.

This clonotype came up many times. The V and J genes are TRBV12-3 or TRBV12-4 and TRBJ1-5, with no clear D. The CDR3 spans 20 residues. The V end lost 3 bases, the J end lost 2 bases, and 26 bases lay between the germline ends. DNA for the CDR3: TGTGCCAGCAGTTTTGGTTCTGTGCTTCTGGAGGCAGTTGGCAATCAGCCCCAGCATTTT. It codes for CASSFGSVLLEAVGNQPQHF.

DNA for the CDR3: TGTGCCAGCAGCACGCGGACAGGGTATTCCACCGGGGAGCTGTTTTTT. Translation gives CASSTRTGYSTGELFF. The chain carries TRBV7-6 and TRBJ2-2; 8 bases line up with TRBD1. V was pared by 5 bases and J by 4 bases, with 9 bases of the junction left unmatched. Germline V gene data show CDR1 as SGHVS and CDR2 as FNYEAQ. This CDR3 comprises 16 residues.

The table lists this clonotype with many counts. The chain is built from TRBV5-1 and TRBJ2-3; tentatively, D is TRBD1 (6 bases). CDR3 length equals 14 residues. The V end lost 3 bases, the J end lost 1 base, and 9 bases lay between the germline ends. Germline CDR1 and CDR2: SGHRS and YFSETQ. This CDR3 reads CASSYRERTDTQYF. In DNA form, the CDR3 reads TGCGCCAGCAGCTACAGGGAACGCACAGATACGCAGTATTTT.

At least ten counts were recorded for this clonotype. The chain carries TRBV27 and TRBJ2-1, with 16 nucleotides matching TRBD2. CDR1 is MNHEY, CDR2 SMNVEV, per germline (reference sequence). With V trimmed by 6 bases and J by 8 bases, 10 bases remained unmatched. CDR3 length: 17 residues. CDR3 in amino acids: CASRTLGTSGGAYEQFF. In DNA form, the CDR3 reads TGTGCCAGCAGGACCCTCGGGACTAGCGGGGGGGCTTATGAGCAGTTCTTC.

Relative to its sample, this clonotype is medium-sized. This sequence joins TRBV6-5 and TRBJ2-7; 7 bases agree with TRBD2. After removal of 8 bases from V and 7 bases from J, the junction contained 8 bases not matched to a gene. The CDR3 contains 12 residues. Germline CDR1 reads MNHEY; CDR2 reads SVGAGI. DNA for the CDR3: TGTGCCAGCCGGGGGGACGAGGCAGAGCAGTACTTC. This codes for CASRGDEAEQYF.

This clonotype appeared many times. This chain connects TRBV20-1 to TRBJ2-7; weak D call: TRBD2 (6 bases). Trimming stripped 4 bases from V and 2 bases from J, with 12 bases between. This CDR3 spans 13 amino acids. The germline CDR1 and CDR2 sequences are DFQATT and SNEGSKA (reference sequence). The CDR3 reads CSAKFSGTYEQYF. The CDR3 region has the DNA TGCAGTGCTAAATTTAGCGGTACCTACGAGCAGTACTTC.

The table lists this clonotype with many counts. This rearrangement joins TRBV5-1 to TRBJ2-1; the D call may be TRBD1 or TRBD2 (5 bases each). This CDR3 region has 15 residues. CDR1 and CDR2 from the germline V gene are SGHRS and YFSETQ. The V and J ends lost 0 bases and 6 bases respectively, with 13 bases between them. The CDR3 DNA sequence: TGCGCCAGCAGCTTGGTGGGGGTAACGCGCAATGAGCAGTTCTTC. Protein sequence: CASSLVGVTRNEQFF.

This clonotype came up many times. The chain joins TRBV5-5 to TRBJ2-2; D is unresolved. From germline, CDR1 is SGHKS and CDR2 YYEKEE (reference sequence). The CDR3 is made up of 12 amino acids. V lost 4 bases to trimming and J lost 8 bases, with 9 bases between them. CDR3 loop: CASSPGRGELFF. The CDR3 bases are TGTGCCAGCAGCCCCGGTAGAGGGGAGCTGTTTTTT.

This clonotype was observed at least ten times. This chain connects TRBV11-2 to TRBJ2-1; either TRBD1 or TRBD2 may supply D (5 bases each). The CDR3 contains 13 residues. From germline, CDR1 is SGHAT and CDR2 FQNNGV. V lost 7 bases to trimming and J lost 7 bases, with 14 bases between them. This chain's CDR3 is CASMGVRFNEQFF. CDR3 nucleotides: TGTGCCAGCATGGGGGTGCGTTTTAATGAGCAGTTCTTC.